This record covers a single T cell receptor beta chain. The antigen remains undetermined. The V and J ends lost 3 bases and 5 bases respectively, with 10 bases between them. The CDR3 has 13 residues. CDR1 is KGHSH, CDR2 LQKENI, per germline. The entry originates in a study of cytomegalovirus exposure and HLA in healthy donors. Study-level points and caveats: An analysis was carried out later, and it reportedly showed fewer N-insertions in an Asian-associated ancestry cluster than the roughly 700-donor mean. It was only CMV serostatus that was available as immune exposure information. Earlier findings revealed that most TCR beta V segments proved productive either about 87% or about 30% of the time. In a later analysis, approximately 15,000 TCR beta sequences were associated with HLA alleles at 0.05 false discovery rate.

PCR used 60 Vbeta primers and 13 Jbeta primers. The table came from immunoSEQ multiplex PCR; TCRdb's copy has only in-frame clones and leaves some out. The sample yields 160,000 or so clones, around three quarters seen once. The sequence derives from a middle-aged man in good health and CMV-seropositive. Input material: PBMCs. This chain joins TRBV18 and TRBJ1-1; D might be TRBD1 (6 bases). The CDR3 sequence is CASSPIDRTEAFF. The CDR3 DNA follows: TGTGCCAGCTCACCGATTGACAGGACTGAAGCTTTCTTT.